The TCR beta chain described here comes from a study of shared clonotypes between healthy human individuals. This CDR3 contains 14 residues. Germline V gives CDR1 SNHLY, CDR2 FYNNEI. Trimming took 2 bases from V and 2 from J, leaving 9 bases between them. Measured with immunoSEQ multiplex PCR; TCRdb has only the in-frame clones, and not every one. The repertoire holds 1 million to 1.2 million clones, with about 72% as singletons. The source is a man aged 18-30 years in good health. Some clones in this sample may be carry-over from other donors' samples. This rearrangement joins TRBV2 to TRBJ1-2; D remains ambiguous. Source material: memory CD4+ T cells from PBMCs. As to subset: CD45RA-negative fraction. DNA for the CDR3: TGTGCCAGCAGTGAAAACGCAGCCAACTATGGCTACACCTTC. It yields the protein CASSENAANYGYTF.